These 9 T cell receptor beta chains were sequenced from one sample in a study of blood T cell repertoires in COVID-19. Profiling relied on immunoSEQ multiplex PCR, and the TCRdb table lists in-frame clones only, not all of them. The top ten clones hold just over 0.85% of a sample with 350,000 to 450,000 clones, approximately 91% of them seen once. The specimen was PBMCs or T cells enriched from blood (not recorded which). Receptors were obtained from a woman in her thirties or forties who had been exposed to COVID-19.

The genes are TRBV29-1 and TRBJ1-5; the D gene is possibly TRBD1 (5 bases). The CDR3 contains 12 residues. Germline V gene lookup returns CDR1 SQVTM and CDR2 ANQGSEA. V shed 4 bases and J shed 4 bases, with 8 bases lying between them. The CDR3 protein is CSVGGENQPQHF. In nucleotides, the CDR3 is TGCAGCGTTGGGGGGGAAAATCAGCCCCAGCATTTT.

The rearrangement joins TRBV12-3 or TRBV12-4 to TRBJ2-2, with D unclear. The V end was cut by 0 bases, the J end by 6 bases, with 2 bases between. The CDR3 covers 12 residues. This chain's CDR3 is CASSLAAGELFF. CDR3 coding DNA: TGTGCCAGCAGTTTAGCCGCCGGGGAGCTGTTTTTT.

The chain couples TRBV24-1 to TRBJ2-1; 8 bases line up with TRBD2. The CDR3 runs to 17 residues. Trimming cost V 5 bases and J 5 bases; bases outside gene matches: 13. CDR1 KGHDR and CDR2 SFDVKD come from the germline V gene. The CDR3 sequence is CATSGYAGTRVHNEQFF. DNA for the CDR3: TGTGCCACCAGTGGGTATGCCGGGACTAGAGTACACAATGAGCAGTTCTTC.

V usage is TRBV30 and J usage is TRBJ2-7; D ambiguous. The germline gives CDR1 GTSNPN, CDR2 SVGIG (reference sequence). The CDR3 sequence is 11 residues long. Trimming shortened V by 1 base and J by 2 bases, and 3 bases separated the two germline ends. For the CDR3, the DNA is TGTGCCTGGAGTGGTACCTACGAGCAGTACTTC. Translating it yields CAWSGTYEQYF.

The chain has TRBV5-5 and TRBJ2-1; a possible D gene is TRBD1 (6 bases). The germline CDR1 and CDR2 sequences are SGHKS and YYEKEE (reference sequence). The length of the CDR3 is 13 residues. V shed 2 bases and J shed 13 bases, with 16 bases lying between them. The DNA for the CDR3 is TGTGCCAGCAGCTTTCCGGGACACCCAAGCCAGTTCTTC. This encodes CASSFPGHPSQFF.

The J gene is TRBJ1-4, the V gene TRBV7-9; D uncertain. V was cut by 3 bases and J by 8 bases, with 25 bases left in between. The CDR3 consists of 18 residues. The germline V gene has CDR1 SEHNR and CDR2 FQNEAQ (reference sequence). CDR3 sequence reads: CASSFLPPSTDLNEKLFF. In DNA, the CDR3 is TGTGCCAGCAGCTTCCTTCCCCCGTCGACGGACTTAAACGAAAAACTGTTTTTT.

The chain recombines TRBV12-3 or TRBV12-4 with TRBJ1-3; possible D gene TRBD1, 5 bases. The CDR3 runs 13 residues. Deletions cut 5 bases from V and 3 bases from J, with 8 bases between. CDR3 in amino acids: CASSQGFGNTIYF. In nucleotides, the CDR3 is TGTGCCAGCAGTCAGGGATTTGGAAACACCATATATTTT.

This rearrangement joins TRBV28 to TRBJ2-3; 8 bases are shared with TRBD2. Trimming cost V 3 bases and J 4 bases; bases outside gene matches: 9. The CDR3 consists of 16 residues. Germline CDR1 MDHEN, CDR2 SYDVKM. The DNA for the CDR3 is TGTGCCAGCAGTTTCTTAGCGGGGCCGGGGCCAGATACGCAGTATTTT. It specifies CASSFLAGPGPDTQYF.

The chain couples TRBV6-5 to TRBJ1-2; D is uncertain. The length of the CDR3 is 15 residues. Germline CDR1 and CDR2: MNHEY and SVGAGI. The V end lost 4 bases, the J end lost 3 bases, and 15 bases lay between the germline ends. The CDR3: CASSSSSQPYYGYTF. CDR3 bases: TGTGCCAGCAGTTCGTCTTCACAGCCTTACTATGGCTACACCTTC.